This T cell receptor beta chain comes out of a study of graft-versus-host responses after intestinal transplantation (dated by TCRdb to about 2021). Turning to the overall study: The transplants that recipients received were multivisceral, liver-intestinal, or isolated intestinal. A cohort of approximately 23 intestinal transplant recipients, including one retransplant, was enrolled, and 3 patients lacking pretransplant specimens were excluded. Alloreactive clones were identified by sequencing pre-transplant mixed lymphocyte reaction products and comparing them with unstimulated pre-transplant donor and recipient T cells. After intestinal transplantation, graft-versus-host and host-versus-graft alloreactive T cell clones were followed in the graft, circulation and bone marrow using bulk TCR-beta CDR3 sequencing. A peak of at least 4% donor T cells among recipient peripheral blood mononuclear cells was the definition used for donor T cell macrochimerism. All recipients received anti-thymocyte globulin induction followed by maintenance tacrolimus and steroids for three to four years. Instead of going to the commercial service, samples from three later patients were sequenced in-house on an Illumina MiSeq and processed with MiXCR. Overall study results and their limits: In the allografts of patients with donor T cell macrochimerism, GvH to HvG T cell clonal ratios were high. Conclusions were limited by the relatively low number and heterogeneity of intestinal transplant patients. Early after transplant, declines in HvG clones were associated with peak levels of circulating GvH clones. GvH clones were detected in recipient bone marrow, and some of these GvH clones were observed earlier in ileal mucosa or blood, consistent with an intestinal mucosal origin.

As concerns this clone: This clone's antigen is unknown. No much larger clonotype is one base removed from it; base qualities were not supplied.

Library creation used the immunoSEQ multiplex PCR assay. In most patients, genomic DNA was isolated using the Qiagen DNeasy Blood and Tissue Kit and sent frozen to Adaptive Biotechnologies for TCR sequencing. For most patients, genomic DNA was subjected to high-throughput TCR-beta CDR3 sequencing by Adaptive Biotechnologies. As for how the authors treated the data: TCR sequencing data for around 19 patients were retrieved from Adaptive's ImmunoSEQ software; three other patients were processed with MiXCR and VDJtools. To correct CD4 versus CD8 sorting errors, any sequence found in both subsets at a frequency ratio below 5:1 was removed. CDR3 nucleotide sequences shared between donor and recipient were removed because the origin of such sequences could not be assigned. At least 2-fold expansion over unstimulated cells and a minimum CFSE-low frequency of 0.002% (template counts) or 0.001% (read counts) were required for clones to be classified as alloreactive. Mappable clones were those detected in sequenced pre-transplant spleen, lymph node, or MLR CFSE-low populations of the donor or recipient. The cumulative frequency of alloreactive clones was calculated as a percentage of all sequences, weighted by copy number. Here the immuneACCESS table is served through TCRdb, limited to in-frame sequences with V and J called. Missing clones are a known gap in these copies; in checked studies unresolved V genes cover under half, and the rest lacks a known reason. Clone size and V and J calls were adopted from that table, with D and trimming inferred from the DNA. This sample holds approximately 71,000 clones; about 90% were observed only once. The ten largest account for just under 2.5% of the sample.

In the paper's terms, the time point label means: cells obtained before transplantation from donor or recipient. CD3+CD4+ and CD3+CD8+ populations were FACS-sorted from unstimulated pre-transplant donor and recipient cells taken from spleen or lymph nodes. The CDR3 holds 18 amino acids from the cysteine to the phenylalanine. Only CDR3 DNA remains: 54 bases, in frame from the first base. CDR1 and CDR2 are drawn from the germline V gene (reference sequence): LNHNV, YYDKDF. Germline trimming: 5 bases from V, 6 bases from J; junction bases outside gene matches: 15. Sequencing was performed on unstimulated CD8+ T cells sorted from spleen or lymph node cells, taken before intestinal transplant. This TCR was recovered from a human donor who received an intestinal transplant. Recombination connected TRBV15 to TRBJ2-2, with 10 middle bases fitting TRBD1. The CDR3 protein sequence reads: CATSRVPGTGAVPGELFF. The nucleotides are TGTGCCACCAGCCGCGTACCCGGGACAGGGGCGGTCCCCGGGGAGCTGTTTTTT.